A selection of T cell receptor beta chains follows, all from one sample in a study of blood T cell repertoires in COVID-19. Profiled with immunoSEQ multiplex PCR; TCRdb holds only in-frame clones, not every one. The table lists under 300,000 clones, around 89% of them singletons. What was sequenced was PBMCs or T cells enriched from blood (not recorded which). All receptors derive from a woman in her sixties in a cohort exposed to, infected with or recovered from COVID-19 (not recorded which). The CDR3 runs from the conserved cysteine through the conserved F or W. D genes are given only for firm matches. Size is stated for part of the rows, as once, few or many counts, or as a class when the clone is expanded.

clone_size	d_call	v_call	j_call	cdr3_nt	cdr3_aa
.	TRBD1	TRBV2	TRBJ1-2	TGTGCCAGCAGTCAGCAGGGGGCCGTCTATGGCTACACCTTC	CASSQQGAVYGYTF
.	.	TRBV9	TRBJ2-5	TGTGCCAGCAGCGTAGGACAGGCGGCGGCCCAGTACTTC	CASSVGQAAAQYF
.	TRBD1	TRBV5-1	TRBJ1-3	TGCGCCAGCAGCCCAAATTCCGGGACAGGGGTTGGAAACACCATATATTTT	CASSPNSGTGVGNTIYF
.	TRBD1	TRBV9	TRBJ2-5	TGTGCCAGCAGCGTATATGGGACAGGGGGTCAAGAGACCCAGTACTTC	CASSVYGTGGQETQYF
.	TRBD1	TRBV2	TRBJ1-1	TGTGCCAGTAAAATCACAGGGGGCATAGTGAACACTGAAGCTTTCTTT	CASKITGGIVNTEAFF
.	TRBD2	TRBV18	TRBJ2-1	TGTGCCAGCTCACCGAGTCCCGGACTAGCGGGAGGAGTGGGATACAATGAGCAGTTCTTC	CASSPSPGLAGGVGYNEQFF
.	TRBD1	TRBV5-1	TRBJ1-2	TGCGCCAGCAGCTCAGCTGCAGGGGGATCGGATGGCTACACCTTC	CASSSAAGGSDGYTF
.	TRBD2	TRBV7-2	TRBJ2-7	TGTGCCAGCAGCTTTGAGCGGGATTACGAGCAGTACTTC	CASSFERDYEQYF
.	.	TRBV12-5	TRBJ2-1	TGTGCTAGTGGTTTGAGAGAATACAATGAGCAGTTCTTC	CASGLREYNEQFF
once	TRBD1	TRBV19	TRBJ1-3	TGTGCCAGTAGTATCGGACAGGCGAACTCTGGAAACACCATATATTTT	CASSIGQANSGNTIYF
once	TRBD1	TRBV7-2	TRBJ1-5	TGTGCCAGCAGCTTCGACAGGGGGTCGGTTCAGCCCCAGCATTTT	CASSFDRGSVQPQHF
.	TRBD1	TRBV27	TRBJ2-7	TGTGCCAGCAGTTATTGGGGTGGGACAGTCTACGAGCAGTACTTC	CASSYWGGTVYEQYF
.	.	TRBV28	TRBJ2-3	TGTGCCAGCCTGCCACACGGGGGGCCCAATACGCAGTATTTT	CASLPHGGPNTQYF
.	TRBD2	TRBV27	TRBJ2-2	TGTGCCAGCAGTCTAGGACTAGCGGGAGGAGGATCCCCCGGGGAGCTGTTTTTT	CASSLGLAGGGSPGELFF
.	.	TRBV18	TRBJ2-6	TGTGCCAGCTCACCACCTCGGATGACAGACGGGGCCAACGTCCTGACTTTC	CASSPPRMTDGANVLTF
few	TRBD1	TRBV14	TRBJ2-7	TGTGCCAGCAGCCCCAGGGGGCTTAGCGAGCAGTACTTC	CASSPRGLSEQYF
.	.	TRBV2	TRBJ2-2	TGTGCCAGCAGTGAGAGAAACACCGGGGAGCTGTTTTTT	CASSERNTGELFF
.	.	TRBV30	TRBJ2-7	TGTGCCTGGAACTCAGGGGCGGTGTTGCCGTACTTC	CAWNSGAVLPYF
.	TRBD1	TRBV3-1/TRBV3-2	TRBJ1-2	TGTGCCAGCAGTCTAAAGGGGGACAGGGGGAGTGGCTACACCTTC	CASSLKGDRGSGYTF
few	TRBD1	TRBV28	TRBJ2-2	TGTGCCAGCACCCCAGGGGGACAAGACACCGGGGAGCTGTTTTTT	CASTPGGQDTGELFF
.	TRBD2	TRBV30	TRBJ2-3	TGTGCCTGGAGTCGACTAGCGGGAGGCACAGATACGCAGTATTTT	CAWSRLAGGTDTQYF
.	TRBD1	TRBV7-2	TRBJ2-1	TGTGCCAGCAGCCCTGACAGGGGATCCTACAATGAGCAGTTCTTC	CASSPDRGSYNEQFF
.	TRBD1	TRBV12-3/TRBV12-4	TRBJ1-1	TGTGCCAGCATTGCGGACAGGGGTGGTGAAGCTTTCTTT	CASIADRGGEAFF
.	TRBD1	TRBV10-3	TRBJ1-1	TGTGCCATCCGGGACAGGGAGAACACTGAAGCTTTCTTT	CAIRDRENTEAFF
.	TRBD1	TRBV27	TRBJ2-6	TGTGCCAGCAGTAAGGGACAGCTCAGCTCTGGGGCCAACGTCCTGACTTTC	CASSKGQLSSGANVLTF
.	.	TRBV24-1	TRBJ2-7	TGTGCCACCAGTGATAGGACCGGAGGGCGGTACGAGCAGTACTTC	CATSDRTGGRYEQYF
.	.	TRBV25-1	TRBJ1-1	TGTGCCAGCAGTGCCGTAGGGGGGGTCAACACTGAAGCTTTCTTT	CASSAVGGVNTEAFF
.	TRBD1	TRBV30	TRBJ2-7	TGTGCCGGACGGACAGGGGCTGTCTACGAGCAGTACTTC	CAGRTGAVYEQYF
.	.	TRBV5-6	TRBJ1-2	TGTGCCAGCAGCTTGGTTGGCCAGGGGCCCTCCCGGTATGGCTACACCTTC	CASSLVGQGPSRYGYTF
.	.	TRBV10-3	TRBJ1-4	TGTGCCATCAATCAGGGCATCAGTGAAAAACTGTTTTTT	CAINQGISEKLFF
.	.	TRBV6-2/TRBV6-3	TRBJ1-2	TGTGCCAGCAGTTACACTTTCACGGTTGGCTACACCTTC	CASSYTFTVGYTF
.	TRBD1	TRBV7-9	TRBJ1-1	TGTGCCAGCAGCTTAGGACAGGGGAGGTCCACTGAAGCTTTCTTT	CASSLGQGRSTEAFF
.	.	TRBV28	TRBJ1-2	TGTGCCAGCAGGTACCCCCCAGGAGGCTACACCTTC	CASRYPPGGYTF
.	.	TRBV5-1	TRBJ1-4	TGCGCCAGCAGCTTACAGGGTGGCGAAAAACTGTTTTTT	CASSLQGGEKLFF
.	TRBD1	TRBV9	TRBJ2-2	TGTGCCAGCAGCGGCAGGGGGCCGGGCACCGGGGAGCTGTTTTTT	CASSGRGPGTGELFF
.	TRBD1	TRBV27	TRBJ1-6	TGTGCCAGCAGCACCGGACAGGCCTATAATTCACCCCTCCACTTT	CASSTGQAYNSPLHF
.	TRBD1	TRBV5-6	TRBJ1-4	TGTGCCAGCAGCCTGCGGGGTCCAGGGGGTAATGAAAAACTGTTTTTT	CASSLRGPGGNEKLFF
once	.	TRBV7-2	TRBJ2-3	TGTGCCAGCTCCCAGTCGGGCAGGGTCCTAACAGATACGCAGTATTTT	CASSQSGRVLTDTQYF
.	TRBD1	TRBV12-3/TRBV12-4	TRBJ1-1	TGTGCCAGCAGTTTAGGGCAGGGGGCAGGAGCTTTCTTT	CASSLGQGAGAFF
.	.	TRBV21-1	TRBJ1-6	TGTCCCCCACCCGGTTCCTATAATTCACCCCTCCACTTT	CPPPGSYNSPLHF
few	TRBD1	TRBV5-1	TRBJ1-4	TGCGCCAGCACCACTGGACAGGGACATGAAAAACTGTTTTTT	CASTTGQGHEKLFF
.	TRBD2	TRBV25-1	TRBJ2-1	TGTGCCAGCAGTGATCCCTCTAGCGGTGACAATGAGCAGTTCTTC	CASSDPSSGDNEQFF
few	.	TRBV15	TRBJ1-1	TGTGCCACCAGCAGAGATCTCCTGGGGGGGGGAAACACTGAAGCTTTCTTT	CATSRDLLGGGNTEAFF
.	.	TRBV6-4	TRBJ2-1	TGTGCCAGCAGTGATGATGGGGGGGCGCGTCTCAATGAGCAGTTCTTC	CASSDDGGARLNEQFF
.	TRBD2	TRBV30	TRBJ2-6	TGTGCCTGGAGTCGAACAGGCGGACTAGCGGGAGGGCCTGGGTCTGGGGCCAACGTCCTGACTTTC	CAWSRTGGLAGGPGSGANVLTF
.	.	TRBV10-1	TRBJ2-2	TGCGCCAGCAGTGAGTCAGTTAGCGGTAACACCGGGGAGCTGTTTTTT	CASSESVSGNTGELFF
few	.	TRBV18	TRBJ2-2	TGTGCCAGCTCACCTCGGTCTAGCCTTAACACCGGGGAGCTGTTTTTT	CASSPRSSLNTGELFF
.	TRBD1	TRBV30	TRBJ2-1	TGTGCCTGGGCAACAGGGGGCAAGTACAATGAGCAGTTCTTC	CAWATGGKYNEQFF
.	TRBD2	TRBV10-2	TRBJ2-3	TGCGCCAGCTTGAGAATAGCGGGAGGGACAGATACGCAGTATTTT	CASLRIAGGTDTQYF
.	TRBD2	TRBV19	TRBJ2-1	TGTGCCAGTAGTCCCGGGACTAGCGGGAGGAAAGGGAGAAAGTTCTTC	CASSPGTSGRKGRKFF
.	.	TRBV13	TRBJ2-7	TGTGCCAGCAGCTTATCAATCCTTACAGTCTCCTACGAGCAGTACTTC	CASSLSILTVSYEQYF